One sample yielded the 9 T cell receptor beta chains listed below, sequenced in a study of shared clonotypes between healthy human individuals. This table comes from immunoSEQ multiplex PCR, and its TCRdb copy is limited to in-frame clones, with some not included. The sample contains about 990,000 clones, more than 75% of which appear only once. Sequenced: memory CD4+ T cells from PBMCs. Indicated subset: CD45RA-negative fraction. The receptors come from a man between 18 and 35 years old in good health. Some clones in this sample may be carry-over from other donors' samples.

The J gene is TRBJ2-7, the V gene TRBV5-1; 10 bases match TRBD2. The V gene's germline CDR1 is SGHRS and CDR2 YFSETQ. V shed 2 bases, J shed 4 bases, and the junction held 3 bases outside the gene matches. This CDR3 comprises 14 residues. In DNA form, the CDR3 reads TGCGCCAGCAGCTTAGCGGGAGGGCGTTACGAGCAGTACTTC. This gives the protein CASSLAGGRYEQYF.

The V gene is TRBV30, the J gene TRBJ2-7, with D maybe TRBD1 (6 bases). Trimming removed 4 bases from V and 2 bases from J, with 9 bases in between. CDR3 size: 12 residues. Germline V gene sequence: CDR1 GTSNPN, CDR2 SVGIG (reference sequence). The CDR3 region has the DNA TGTGCCTGGAATAAGGGGGCCTACGAGCAGTACTTC. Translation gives CAWNKGAYEQYF. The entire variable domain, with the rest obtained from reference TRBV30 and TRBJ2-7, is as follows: SQTIHQWPATLVQPVGSPLSLECTVEGTSNPNLYWYRQAAGRGLQLLFYSVGIGQISSEVPQNLSASRPQDRQFILSSKKLLLSDSGFYLCAWNKGAYEQYFGPGTRLTVT.

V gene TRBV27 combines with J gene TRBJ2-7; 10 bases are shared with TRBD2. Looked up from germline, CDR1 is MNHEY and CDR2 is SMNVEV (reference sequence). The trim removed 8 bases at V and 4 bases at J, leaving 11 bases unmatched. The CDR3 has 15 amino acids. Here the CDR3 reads CASRSLAGDRYEQYF. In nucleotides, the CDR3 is TGTGCCAGCCGGTCCCTAGCGGGAGATCGGTACGAGCAGTACTTC.

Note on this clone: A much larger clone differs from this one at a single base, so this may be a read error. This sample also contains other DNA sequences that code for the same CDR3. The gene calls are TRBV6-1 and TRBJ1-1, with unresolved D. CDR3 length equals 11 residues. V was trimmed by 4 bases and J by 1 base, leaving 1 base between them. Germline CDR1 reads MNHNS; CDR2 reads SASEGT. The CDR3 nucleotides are TGTGCCAGCAGTGGGAACACTGAAGCTTTCTTT. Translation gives CASSGNTEAFF.

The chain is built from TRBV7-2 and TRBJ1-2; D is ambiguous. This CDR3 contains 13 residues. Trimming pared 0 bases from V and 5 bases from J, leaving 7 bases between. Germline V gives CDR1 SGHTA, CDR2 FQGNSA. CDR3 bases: TGTGCCAGCAGCTTAGCGATCGCGTATGGCTACACCTTC. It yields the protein CASSLAIAYGYTF.

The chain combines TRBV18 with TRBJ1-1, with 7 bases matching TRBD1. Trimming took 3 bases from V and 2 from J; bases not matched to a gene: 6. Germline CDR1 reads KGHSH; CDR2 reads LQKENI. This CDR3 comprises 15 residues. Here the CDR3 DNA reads TGTGCCAGCTCACCCCGGGACAGACAAAACACTGAAGCTTTCTTT. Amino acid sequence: CASSPRDRQNTEAFF.

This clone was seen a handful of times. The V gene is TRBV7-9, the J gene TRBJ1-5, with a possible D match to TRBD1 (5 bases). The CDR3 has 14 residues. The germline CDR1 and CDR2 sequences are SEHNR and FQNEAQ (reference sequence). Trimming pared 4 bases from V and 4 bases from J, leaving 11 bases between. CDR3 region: CASSSGLGNQPQHF. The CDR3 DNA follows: TGTGCCAGCAGCTCGGGACTGGGGAATCAGCCCCAGCATTTT. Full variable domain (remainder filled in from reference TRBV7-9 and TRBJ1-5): DTGVSQNPRHKITKRGQNVTFRCDPISEHNRLYWYRQTLGQGPEFLTYFQNEAQLEKSRLLSDRFSAERPKGSFSTLEIQRTEQGDSAMYLCASSSGLGNQPQHFGDGTRLSIL.

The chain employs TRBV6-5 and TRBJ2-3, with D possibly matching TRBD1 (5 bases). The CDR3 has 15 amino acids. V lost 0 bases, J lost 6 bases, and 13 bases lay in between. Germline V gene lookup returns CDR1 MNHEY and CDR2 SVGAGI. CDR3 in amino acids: CASSYSSAPGDTQYF. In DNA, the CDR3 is TGTGCCAGCAGTTACTCGTCTGCCCCAGGGGATACGCAGTATTTT.

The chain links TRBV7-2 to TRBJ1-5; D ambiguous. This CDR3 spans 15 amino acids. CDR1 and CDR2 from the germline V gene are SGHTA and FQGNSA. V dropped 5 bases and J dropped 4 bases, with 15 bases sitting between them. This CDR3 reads CASSPGAALNQPQHF. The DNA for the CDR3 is TGTGCCAGCAGCCCCGGTGCGGCACTTAATCAGCCCCAGCATTTT.